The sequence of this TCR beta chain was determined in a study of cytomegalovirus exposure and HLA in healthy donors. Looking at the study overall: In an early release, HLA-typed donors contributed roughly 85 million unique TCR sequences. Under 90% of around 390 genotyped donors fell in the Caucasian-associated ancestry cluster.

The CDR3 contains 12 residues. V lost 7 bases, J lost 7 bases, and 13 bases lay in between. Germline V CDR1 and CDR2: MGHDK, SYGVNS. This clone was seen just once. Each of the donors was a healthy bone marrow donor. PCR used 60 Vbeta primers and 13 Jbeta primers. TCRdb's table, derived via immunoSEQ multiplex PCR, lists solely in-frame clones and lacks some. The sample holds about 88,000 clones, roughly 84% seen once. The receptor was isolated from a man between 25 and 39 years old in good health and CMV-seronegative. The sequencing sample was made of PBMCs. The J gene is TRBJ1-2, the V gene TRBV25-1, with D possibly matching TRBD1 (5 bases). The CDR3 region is CASKRGGAGYTF. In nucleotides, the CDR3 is TGTGCCAGCAAACGGGGGGGAGCTGGCTACACCTTC.